Presented here are 21 T cell receptor beta chains from one specimen sequenced in a study of blood T cell repertoires in COVID-19. TCRdb's copy holds only in-frame clones and misses some; the assay was immunoSEQ multiplex PCR. There are 40,000 to 65,000 clones in the sample; just under 80% occur only once, and 14% to 15% lies in the top ten. The sequenced material came from peripheral blood. Every receptor here comes from a human donor with active or convalescent COVID-19. The donor label of this sample is uncertain.

This chain links TRBV9 with TRBJ2-2, with TRBD2 as a possible D gene (6 bases). Trimming cost V 3 bases and J 1 base, with 7 bases left between them. Germline values: CDR1 SGDLS, CDR2 YYNGEE. This CDR3 has 14 residues. CDR3 sequence (DNA): TGTGCCAGCAGCGCGGGACTGAACACCGGGGAGCTGTTTTTT. Its protein product is CASSAGLNTGELFF.

In its sample, this clone ranks as medium-sized. This chain uses TRBV19 with TRBJ1-3, with no clear D. Germline loops: CDR1 LNHDA, CDR2 SQIVND (reference sequence). The CDR3 is 13 residues long. V was shortened by 7 bases and J by 2 bases, with 9 bases between the two germline ends. The CDR3 region is CASKSRTGNTIYF. The CDR3 nucleotides read TGTGCCAGTAAATCCAGAACTGGAAACACCATATATTTT.

The chain recombines TRBV10-3 with TRBJ2-3; TRBD2 matches at 8 bases. Germline V gene lookup returns CDR1 ENHRY and CDR2 SYGVKD. With V trimmed by 3 bases and J by 3 bases, 8 bases remained unmatched. CDR3 length: 16 residues. CDR3 in amino acids: CAISEPSGLRTDTQYF. CDR3 in DNA: TGTGCCATCAGTGAACCTAGCGGGCTCCGAACAGATACGCAGTATTTT.

V usage is TRBV5-1 and J usage is TRBJ1-2, with 8 bases aligning to TRBD1. V shed 4 bases, J shed 4 bases, and the junction held 9 bases outside the gene matches. The CDR3 sequence is 15 residues long. Per germline, CDR1 SGHRS and CDR2 YFSETQ. The CDR3 loop reads CASSNGQGWSYGYTF. CDR3 coding DNA: TGCGCCAGCAGCAACGGACAGGGTTGGAGCTATGGCTACACCTTC.

There are many counts of this clone. This chain connects TRBV6-5 to TRBJ2-5; 7 bases agree with TRBD1. The CDR3 contains 15 residues. The V gene end was trimmed by 5 bases and the J gene end by 1 base; junction bases not matched to a gene: 7. CDR1 MNHEY and CDR2 SVGAGI come from the germline V gene. The CDR3, as DNA: TGTGCCAGCAGTCCCAGGGGACAGTTCCAAGAGACCCAGTACTTC. This sequence encodes CASSPRGQFQETQYF.

This clone was recorded a few times. The V call is TRBV3-1 (or the pseudogene TRBV3-2), the J call TRBJ1-3, with 7 bases fitting TRBD1. Germline V gene data show CDR1 as LGHDT and CDR2 as YNNKEL (reference sequence). The CDR3 loop spans 14 amino acids. With V trimmed by 6 bases and J by 3 bases, 5 bases remained unmatched. The CDR3 loop is CASSRQGFGNTIYF. For the CDR3, the DNA is TGTGCCAGCAGTCGACAGGGCTTTGGAAACACCATATATTTT.

V gene TRBV19 combines with J gene TRBJ2-1, with TRBD2 identical over 12 bases. The V gene's germline CDR1 is LNHDA and CDR2 SQIVND (reference sequence). The CDR3 loop spans 14 amino acids. V trimming: 7 bases; J trimming: 10 bases; junction bases outside the gene matches: 8. In DNA form, the CDR3 reads TGTGCCAGTATGACTAGCGGGAGAGGGGGAGAGCAGTTCTTC. Protein sequence: CASMTSGRGGEQFF.

This clone was recorded only once. V gene TRBV3-1 (or the pseudogene TRBV3-2) combines with J gene TRBJ2-7; 7 bases map to TRBD2. The germline V gene has CDR1 LGHDT and CDR2 YNNKEL (reference sequence). The ends lost 4 bases at V and 5 bases at J; junction bases unmatched: 8. The CDR3 has 14 residues. CDR3 loop: CASSRTSTRHEQYF. The DNA for the CDR3 is TGTGCCAGCAGCCGGACTAGTACAAGGCACGAGCAGTACTTC.

This clone was found a few times. An end of the junction does not agree with germline; a read error may underlie this. The chain joins TRBV7-7 to TRBJ2-2; D ambiguous. Germline V gene lookup returns CDR1 SSHAT and CDR2 FNYEAQ (reference sequence). The CDR3 has 12 residues. The CDR3 DNA reads as TGTGCTAGCAGCTCCCGGACCGGGGAGCTGTTTTTT. Its translation is CASSSRTGELFF.

This clone appeared a few times. This sample includes further DNA sequences coding for the same CDR3. The V gene is TRBV24-1, the J gene TRBJ2-2; 7 bases are shared with TRBD1. V trimming: 0 bases; J trimming: 6 bases; junction bases outside the gene matches: 0. The CDR3 totals 14 residues. From germline, CDR1 is KGHDR and CDR2 SFDVKD. CDR3: CATSDLQGAGELFF. In DNA, the CDR3 is TGTGCCACCAGTGATTTGCAGGGGGCCGGGGAGCTGTTTTTT.

The chain couples TRBV7-3 to TRBJ1-4; 7 bases align to TRBD1. CDR3 length equals 13 residues. Per germline, CDR1 SGHTA and CDR2 FQGTGA. V lost 5 bases and J lost 8; bases outside the gene matches: 5. The CDR3 DNA reads TGTGCCAGCAGCCTCTCACAGGGGGAAAAACTGTTTTTT. It codes for CASSLSQGEKLFF.

This chain links TRBV9 with TRBJ1-1, with a weak D call TRBD1 (6 bases). Germline V gives CDR1 SGDLS, CDR2 YYNGEE. V dropped 3 bases and J dropped 0 bases, with 9 bases sitting between them. The CDR3 has 14 amino acids. The CDR3 DNA sequence: TGTGCCAGCAGCGCTACAGGGATGAACACTGAAGCTTTCTTT. Encoded protein: CASSATGMNTEAFF.

The chain uses TRBV10-2 and TRBJ1-1; D gene uncertain. The CDR3 sequence is 13 residues long. The V gene's germline CDR1 is WSHSY and CDR2 SAAADI. Trimming left V 5 bases short and J 2 bases short, with 9 bases between. CDR3 bases: TGCGCCAGCAGTTCAGAAAAAAACACTGAAGCTTTCTTT. Translation: CASSSEKNTEAFF.

This chain links TRBV18 with TRBJ1-1, with D perhaps TRBD1 (5 bases). The CDR3 is 16 residues long. With 0 bases removed from V and 2 bases from J, the gap between germline ends came to 13 bases. The germline gives CDR1 KGHSH, CDR2 LQKENI. In nucleotides, the CDR3 is TGTGCCAGCTCACCACCGGCGGGGGTATTAAACACTGAAGCTTTCTTT. It codes for CASSPPAGVLNTEAFF.

V and J are TRBV4-2 and TRBJ1-1; TRBD1 might be the D (6 bases). The germline V and J ends were trimmed by 1 base and 7 bases, with 13 bases remaining between them. CDR3 length: 14 residues. Germline CDR1 reads LGHNA; CDR2 reads YNFKEQ. The CDR3 spells CASSQAPGVVEAFF. DNA of the CDR3: TGTGCCAGCAGCCAAGCCCCAGGGGTTGTTGAAGCTTTCTTT.

This clone was recorded once. The chain joins TRBV30 to TRBJ2-7, with D possibly being TRBD1 (6 bases). CDR1 GTSNPN and CDR2 SVGIG come from the germline V gene (reference sequence). The CDR3 length is 15 residues. The ends were cut back, 2 bases at V and 1 base at J, with 15 bases in the middle. In nucleotides, the CDR3 is TGTGCCTGGAGTTCAGGCAGGGGCTCTTCCTACGAGCAGTACTTC. It specifies CAWSSGRGSSYEQYF.

Comments on this clone: An end of the junction differs from the germline gene, which may be a read error. The rearrangement uses TRBV19 and TRBJ1-4, with no clear D. Germline V gene lookup returns CDR1 LNHDA and CDR2 SQIVND (reference sequence). The CDR3 runs to 12 residues. The CDR3 here is CASSIRRQNPIF. DNA of the CDR3: TGTGCCAGTAGTATTCGCCGCCAGAACCCAATTTTT.

The rearrangement links TRBV7-2 to TRBJ2-7; 10 positions match TRBD1. The CDR3 sequence is 15 residues long. V shed 5 bases, J shed 1 base, and the junction held 5 bases outside the gene matches. CDR1 SGHTA and CDR2 FQGNSA come from the germline V gene. The CDR3 spells CASSVRTGGSYEQYF. As DNA, the CDR3 is TGTGCCAGCAGCGTCCGGACAGGGGGGTCCTACGAGCAGTACTTC.

The gene calls are TRBV9 and TRBJ1-6; the match to TRBD1 covers 7 bases. In germline, CDR1 is SGDLS, CDR2 YYNGEE. This CDR3 has 15 residues. V gave up 4 bases and J gave up 7 bases; unmatched junction bases: 8. The CDR3 loop reads CASSLLQGGNSPLHF. The CDR3 bases are TGTGCCAGCAGCTTACTCCAGGGGGGCAATTCACCCCTCCACTTT.

In DNA, the CDR3 is TGTGCCAGCAGCTTAGGGGTGCGGAATAATTCACCCCTCCACTTT. Translation: CASSLGVRNNSPLHF. V and J are TRBV11-2 and TRBJ1-6; D unclear. In germline, CDR1 is SGHAT, CDR2 FQNNGV. The V and J ends lost 1 base and 5 bases respectively, with 9 bases between them. CDR3 length equals 15 residues.

V is TRBV20-1 and J is TRBJ2-7; D not certain. V dropped 3 bases and J dropped 3 bases, with 12 bases sitting between them. This CDR3 is 13 amino acids long. Germline assignment: CDR1 DFQATT and CDR2 SNEGSKA (reference sequence). The CDR3 loop reads CSASRQVYYEQYF. CDR3 in DNA: TGCAGTGCTAGTCGTCAGGTTTACTACGAGCAGTACTTC.